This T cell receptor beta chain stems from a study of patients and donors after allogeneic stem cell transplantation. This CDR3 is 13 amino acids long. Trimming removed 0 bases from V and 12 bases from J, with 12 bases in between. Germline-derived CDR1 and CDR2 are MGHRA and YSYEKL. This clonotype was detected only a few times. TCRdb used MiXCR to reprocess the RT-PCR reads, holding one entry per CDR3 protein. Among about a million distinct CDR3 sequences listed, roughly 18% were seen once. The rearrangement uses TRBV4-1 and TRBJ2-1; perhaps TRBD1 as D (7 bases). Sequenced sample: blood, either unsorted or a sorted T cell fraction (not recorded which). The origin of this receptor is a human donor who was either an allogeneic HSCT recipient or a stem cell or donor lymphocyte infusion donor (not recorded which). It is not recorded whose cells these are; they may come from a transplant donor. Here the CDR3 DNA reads TGCGCCAGCAGCCAAGATTCCAGGGGGGCGCAGTTCTTC. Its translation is CASSQDSRGAQFF.